The sequence of this TCR beta chain was determined in a study of OX40 agonist ivuxolimab in advanced cancers. Clones were read by immunoSEQ multiplex PCR, and TCRdb kept only the in-frame ones, dropping some. The sample carries under 80,000 clones, 85% recorded once. The CDR3 has 15 amino acids. With 0 bases removed from V and 4 bases from J, the gap between germline ends came to 9 bases. Germline V gives CDR1 SEHNR, CDR2 FQNEAQ (reference sequence). The sequences come from CD4+ or CD8+ T cells sorted from blood, collected in a trial of the OX40 agonist ivuxolimab. The rearrangement joins TRBV7-9 to TRBJ1-4; D is uncertain. The clonotype was recovered from an adult with an advanced solid tumor such as melanoma, head and neck, liver or kidney cancer. CDR3 DNA sequence: TGTGCCAGCAGCTTAGCGTATTGGGTTAATGAAAAACTGTTTTTT. Translating gives CASSLAYWVNEKLFF.